This TCR beta chain was captured in a study of T cell responses to AZD1222 COVID-19 vaccine. General study results and limits: Increased Spike-specific TCR breadth and depth were observed after two AZD1222 doses. Clonal diversity was possibly underestimated; the donors were predominantly white British and more often female. Sampling captured repertoires only after the peak T cell response.

Repertoires were generated with immunoSEQ multiplex PCR, while TCRdb's copy carries only in-frame clones and drops some. Of roughly 170,000 clones in the sample, roughly 92% are singletons; the top ten hold about 1.5%. As regards this clone: No antigen is known for it.

Trimming cost V 1 base and J 9 bases, with 10 bases left between them. This CDR3 is 14 amino acids long. CDR1 is MNHEY, CDR2 SVGEGT, per germline. The material sequenced was peripheral blood, taken 28 days after the second AZD1222 dose. The chain combines TRBV6-2 or TRBV6-3 with TRBJ1-6, with D perhaps TRBD1 (5 bases). This clonotype was sampled from an adult who received the AZD1222 COVID-19 vaccine. The CDR3 protein is CASSYYGGGSPLHF. DNA for the CDR3: TGTGCCAGCAGTTACTACGGGGGTGGTTCACCCCTCCACTTT.